This T cell receptor (beta chain) came from a study of T cells in Graves' hyperthyroidism and ophthalmopathy. The CDR3 is 14 amino acids. The germline gives CDR1 LNHDA, CDR2 SQIVND (reference sequence). The germline V and J ends were trimmed by 3 bases and 3 bases, with 9 bases remaining between them. About this clonotype itself: Its specificity is not known.

Patients aged 18 to 65 had newly diagnosed hyperthyroidism that had lasted under 2 months. Diagnoses were made from clinical symptoms, serum measures (thyroxine and TRAb), thyroid ultrasound and orbital computed tomography. Study-wide results and limits: Most thyroid clonotypes that were expanded above 0.001 also turned up in blood.

Authors of the study amplified TCR beta CDR3 regions from RNA transcripts. The TCR CDR3 was amplified in a first-round RT-PCR using the HTBI primer set. TCRdb called the multiplex PCR reads again in MiXCR, with one record for every CDR3 protein. This sample has around 33,000 distinct CDR3 sequences, with approximately 50% found just once. The chain employs TRBV19 and TRBJ2-1; TRBD1 or TRBD2 may be the D gene (5 bases each). The clonotype originates from a woman between 50 and 59 years old with Graves' hyperthyroidism that later progressed to Graves' ophthalmopathy. Material: blood. DNA for the CDR3: TGTGCCAGTAGTATTGGGGGAGACTACAATGAGCAGTTCTTC. Protein: CASSIGGDYNEQFF.